This T cell receptor beta chain was obtained from a study of shared clonotypes between healthy human individuals (dated by TCRdb to 2020 to 2021). In terms of the full investigation: A couple of women and three men aged 18 to 49 years were included in the cohort. Libraries were prepared and TCR repertoires were sequenced by different laboratories using diverse techniques, in order to increase sequencing depth and limit assay-specific biases. The study deeply sequenced blood TCR repertoires of about 5 healthy adults to estimate repertoire size and the extent of clonotype sharing between individuals. Per donor, three plates each were used for CD4 naive and CD4 memory, two for CD8 naive, and one for CD8 memory. Per donor, leukapheresis produced somewhere between about 0.9 and 10 billion PBMCs.

CD8 naive samples were obtained by positive selection for CCR7 among CD45RO-negative cells, yielding a CD45RA+CCR7+ population from which TemRA cells were excluded. The donors were healthy, HIV-negative adults with no recently reported acute infections or vaccinations. Every donor was a Caucasian adult living in Nashville, Tennessee, USA. After blood collection by leukapheresis, PBMCs were isolated using Ficoll-Histopaque density gradient centrifugation and then cryopreserved in the vapor phase of liquid nitrogen. Analytical flow cytometry was used to check the purity and quantity of each magnetically sorted T cell population. Genomic DNA was isolated from every sorted fraction and measured by UV absorbance on a Nanodrop 2000c. On the study overall, not on this receptor specifically: Rarefaction of sorted-subset datasets indicated incomplete sequencing despite the large sequencing depth. Across four donors, roughly 5.1% of naive CD4, approximately 4% of naive CD8, under 2.5% of memory CD4, and 0.4% of memory CD8 clonotypes were shared. Sampling was limited to blood, and TCR repertoires in tissue likely differ from TCR repertoires in blood. Naive subsets generally had larger estimated clonotype richness than memory subsets. Pairwise subsampling led to the expectation that sequencing depth would affect the degree of clonotype sharing among donors. The small number of donors limited the genetic and exposure-history diversity represented. Higher generation probabilities were observed for clonotypes shared by all four sorted-subset donors than for non-shared clonotypes.

TCR CDR3 regions were amplified from genomic DNA by multiplex PCR using the deep immunoSEQ assay. Extracted genomic DNA from each cell subset was distributed evenly across all wells of several immunoSEQ 96-well plates, and each plate was treated as a replicate. Each replicate PCR for sorted subsets received roughly 200 ng genomic DNA, equal to about 29,000 T cell genomes. Purified libraries were measured with a Qubit 3.0 fluorometer, size-checked on a Bioanalyzer 2100, and measured again with the KAPA Library Quantification kit. Every immunoSEQ 96-well plate was sequenced on a separate single-read 150-cycle Illumina NextSeq 550 flow cell. In the authors' own workflow: Because the immunoSEQ output included only junctional sequences and no quality scores, the filtering could not be the same as the filtering used for full-length reads. To assign V/J genes and CDR3, sequences were annotated using PyIR, a Python wrapper for IgBLAST v1.9, with IMGT germline references. Reads were filtered out if the reads had weak V/J assignments (E-value above 1e-6), no CDR3, stop codons, out-of-frame junctions, or ambiguous translated residues. A V3J clonotype was defined by an identical inferred V gene, J gene, and CDR3 amino acid sequence. The percentage overlap between two repertoires was calculated by dividing the number of shared unique clonotypes by the size of the smaller repertoire. Repertoire richness was assessed with RTK rarefaction, the Chao1 estimator, and Recon v2.1 estimates of unobserved clonotypes. OLGA was used to compute generation probabilities for all TCRbeta clonotypes that the gDNA method yielded from several donors. TCRdb holds this immuneACCESS table with in-frame rearrangements only. Some clones are missing; in checked studies, unresolved V genes explain under half, and the rest has no known cause. That table supplies the V and J calls and clone size; D and trimming were determined from the DNA. The sample table contains some 2.1 million clones; only one count was recorded for around 96% of them. 0.85% to 1.3% of the sample is taken by the ten largest.

Remarks on this clone: Its antigen has not been determined. No qualities accompany the bases; no much larger clone lies one base away.

The receptor was isolated from a man aged 18 to 29 in good health. Sequenced sample: naive CD8+ T cells sorted from blood. Reading the label with the study, this specimen's cell subset or site is: CD45RA+CCR7+.

The nucleotides read TGTGCCAGCAGTTTCCTTTGGGCGGGAGAGCTGAACACCGGGGAGCTGTTTTTT. Its protein reads: CASSFLWAGELNTGELFF. The sequence is built from TRBV27 and TRBJ2-2; 7 of the junction bases match TRBD2. CDR1 and CDR2, looked up from the germline V gene (reference sequence), are MNHEY and SMNVEV. The germline V and J ends show losses of 3 bases and 1 base respectively, and no gene match explains 11 bases of the junction. From its cysteine to its phenylalanine, the CDR3 spans 18 amino acids. The read is trimmed to its CDR3 DNA, 54 bases read in frame from base 1.